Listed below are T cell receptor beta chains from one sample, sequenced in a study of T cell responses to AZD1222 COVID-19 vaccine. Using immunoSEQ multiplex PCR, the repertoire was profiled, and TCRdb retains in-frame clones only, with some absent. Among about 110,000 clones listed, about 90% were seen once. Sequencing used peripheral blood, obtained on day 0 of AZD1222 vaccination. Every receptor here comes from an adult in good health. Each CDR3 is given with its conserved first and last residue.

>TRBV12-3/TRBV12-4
CASARQGDYGYTF
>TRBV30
CAWSVQGGSAFF
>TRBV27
CASSLLAGGINEQFF
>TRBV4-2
CASSQDVRGRGYTF
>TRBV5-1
CASSLGDRASEQYF
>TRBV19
CASTVGAAAGPQHF
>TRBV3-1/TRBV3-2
CASSSTGGPPAGCAGELFF
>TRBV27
CASSLQGQGSNQPQHF
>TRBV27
CASSFARGRDEQYF
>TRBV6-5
CASSYRGGTYEQYF
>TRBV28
CASSPLLGRYEQYF
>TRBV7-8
CASARTGADYGYTF
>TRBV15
CATSRVGQLNTEAFF